The 18 T cell receptor beta chains below come from one sample, sequenced in a study of blood T cells in healthy people across ages. A second about 6 to 12 cycle PCR used barcoded and J-beta primers. Using its own MiXCR run on the 5' RACE reads, TCRdb lists one record per CDR3 protein. The table records approximately 850,000 distinct CDR3 sequences, roughly 44% of them present only once. Material for sequencing was blood. The receptor source for this set is a man between 60 and 75 years old in good health.

The J gene is TRBJ2-2, the V gene TRBV3-1; no reliable D call. Germline values: CDR1 LGHDT, CDR2 YNNKEL (reference sequence). The CDR3 contains 14 residues. Trimming stripped 4 bases from V and 0 bases from J, with 6 bases between. CDR3 region: CASSLAANTGELFF. The CDR3 coding sequence is TGTGCCAGCAGCCTAGCAGCGAACACCGGGGAGCTGTTTTTT.

This chain links TRBV2 with TRBJ2-6; the D is unclear. V was cut by 4 bases and J by 1 base, with 14 bases left in between. This CDR3 is 17 amino acids long. Germline V gives CDR1 SNHLY, CDR2 FYNNEI. The CDR3 DNA reads TGTGCCAGCAGTGGGAGCTTAAGGGTTTCTGGGGCCAACGTCCTGACTTTC. It specifies CASSGSLRVSGANVLTF.

This clonotype occurred a few times. The chain is built from TRBV4-1 and TRBJ2-5; perhaps D is TRBD1 or TRBD2 (5 bases each). V was trimmed by 0 bases and J by 4 bases, leaving 12 bases between them. The CDR3 totals 15 residues. Germline loops: CDR1 MGHRA, CDR2 YSYEKL. The CDR3 spells CASSQDGGGTETQYF. The CDR3 DNA reads as TGCGCCAGCAGCCAAGATGGTGGGGGAACAGAGACCCAGTACTTC.

The rearrangement uses TRBV29-1 and TRBJ1-1; the match to TRBD1 covers 9 bases. V shed 6 bases and J 3 bases; nucleotides not matched to a gene: 11. The CDR3 contains 15 residues. Germline V gene data show CDR1 as SQVTM and CDR2 as ANQGSEA. The CDR3 reads CSVYDRGSRDTEAFF. The CDR3 DNA reads TGCAGCGTATATGACAGGGGGTCACGGGACACTGAAGCTTTCTTT.

This clonotype was counted at least ten times. The chain links TRBV6-5 to TRBJ2-7; 8 bases are a match to TRBD1. This CDR3 comprises 12 residues. The ends lost 5 bases at V and 9 bases at J; junction bases unmatched: 6. Germline CDR1 MNHEY, CDR2 SVGAGI. CDR3 bases: TGTGCCAGCAGTCTCGGACAGGGAAGGCAGTACTTC. Translated, it gives CASSLGQGRQYF.

The chain has TRBV5-5 and TRBJ2-7; 9 bases are a match to TRBD1. The CDR3 covers 17 residues. Trimming took 0 bases from V and 5 from J; bases not matched to a gene: 12. Germline-derived CDR1 and CDR2 are SGHKS and YYEKEE (reference sequence). The CDR3 sequence is CASSLAKLRQGDDEQYF. Written as DNA, the CDR3 is TGTGCCAGCAGCTTGGCCAAACTGAGACAGGGGGACGACGAGCAGTACTTC. The variable domain in full, with the rest retrieved from reference TRBV5-5 and TRBJ2-7, is DAGVTQSPTHLIKTRGQQVTLRCSPISGHKSVSWYQQVLGQGPQFIFQYYEKEERGRGNFPDRFSARQFPNYSSELNVNALLLGDSALYLCASSLAKLRQGDDEQYFGPGTRLTVT.

This clonotype was counted at least ten times. The V gene is TRBV7-7, the J gene TRBJ2-5, with D maybe TRBD1 (8 bases). This CDR3 is 13 amino acids long. CDR1 and CDR2 from the germline V gene are SSHAT and FNYEAQ (reference sequence). V lost 5 bases and J lost 5, with 12 bases in between. CDR3 sequence reads: CASSGQGGETQYF. The CDR3 coding sequence is TGTGCCAGCAGCGGACAGGGAGGGGAGACCCAGTACTTC.

This clonotype has just a few counts. The chain joins TRBV6-5 to TRBJ1-6; 10 bases are shared with TRBD1. With V trimmed by 5 bases and J by 7 bases, 2 bases remained unmatched. The CDR3 consists of 14 residues. Germline V gene sequence: CDR1 MNHEY, CDR2 SVGAGI. CDR3 loop: CASSGTGVNSPLHF. DNA for the CDR3: TGTGCCAGCAGTGGGACAGGGGTCAATTCACCCCTCCACTTT.

The rearrangement uses TRBV6-2 or TRBV6-3 and TRBJ2-1; TRBD2 is a possible D gene (7 bases). CDR1 and CDR2 (germline): MNHEY, SVGEGT. The CDR3 totals 12 residues. This CDR3 reads CAARGATNEQFF. The DNA of the CDR3 is TGTGCTGCCCGGGGGGCCACAAATGAGCAGTTCTTC.

The CDR3: CATSRELGSQPQHF. The DNA for the CDR3 is TGTGCCACCAGCAGAGAGCTAGGGAGTCAGCCCCAGCATTTT. The V call is TRBV15, the J call TRBJ1-5; no clear D. The V gene lost 0 bases and the J gene lost 6 bases, with 9 bases spanning the gap. This CDR3 is 14 amino acids long. Germline-derived CDR1 and CDR2 are LNHNV and YYDKDF (reference sequence). The full variable domain, completed using reference TRBV15 and TRBJ1-5, is DAMVIQNPRYQVTQFGKPVTLSCSQTLNHNVMYWYQQKSSQAPKLLFHYYDKDFNNEADTPDNFQSRRPNTSFCFLDIRSPGLGDTAMYLCATSRELGSQPQHFGDGTRLSIL.

The table lists this clonotype with a few counts. V and J are TRBV12-3 or TRBV12-4 and TRBJ2-1; no clear D gene. V lost 6 bases, J lost 12 bases, and 15 bases lay in between. This CDR3 is 12 amino acids long. The chain's CDR3 is CASSPLGKGQFF. In DNA, the CDR3 is TGTGCCAGCAGCCCTCTTGGTAAGGGGCAGTTCTTC.

In this sample, this clonotype turned up once. Compared with germline, one end of the junction differs, possibly owing to a read error. This sequence joins TRBV29-1 and TRBJ1-2; 7 bases agree with TRBD1. The length of the CDR3 is 14 residues. CDR1 is SQVTM and CDR2 is ANQGSEA in the germline V gene. In nucleotides, the CDR3 is TGCAGCGTTGTTACGCAGGGGGGGGGCTATGACTACACCTTC. Its translation is CSVVTQGGGYDYTF.

This sequence joins TRBV27 and TRBJ2-1; D not certain. Trimming pared 4 bases from V and 7 bases from J, leaving 5 bases between. CDR1 is MNHEY, CDR2 SMNVEV, per germline (reference sequence). The CDR3 is made up of 11 amino acids. The CDR3 sequence is CASSWSNEQFF. CDR3 nucleotides: TGTGCCAGCAGTTGGTCAAATGAGCAGTTCTTC.

The chain uses TRBV28 and TRBJ1-4, with D possibly being TRBD1 (5 bases). The CDR3 is 13 amino acids. Germline CDR1 and CDR2: MDHEN and SYDVKM. Trimming stripped 6 bases from V and 8 bases from J, with 13 bases between. The CDR3 coding sequence is TGTGCCAGCAGCCGCGGGGGTCGGGAAAAACTGTTTTTT. This sequence encodes CASSRGGREKLFF.

V is TRBV7-2 and J is TRBJ1-1; D is undetermined. Between the trimmed V and J ends, which lost 5 bases and 9 bases, there was a span of 10 bases. CDR1 SGHTA and CDR2 FQGNSA come from the germline V gene. The CDR3 is 11 amino acids. Here the CDR3 DNA reads TGTGCCAGCAGCGACCGTCCAAAAGCTTTCTTT. Residues: CASSDRPKAFF.

With respect to this clonotype: Relative to the germline gene, one junction end is altered; a read error may explain this. The chain combines TRBV7-2 with TRBJ1-2, with TRBD1 identical over 7 bases. This CDR3 is 14 amino acids long. CDR1 is SGHTA, CDR2 FQGNSA, per germline. This CDR3 is CASSLGQGWRGYIF. The CDR3 nucleotides are TGTGCCAGCAGCTTAGGACAGGGCTGGAGAGGCTACATCTTC. Variable domain in full (rest from reference TRBV7-2 and TRBJ1-2): GAGVSQSPSNKVTEKGKDVELRCDPISGHTALYWYRQSLGQGLEFLIYFQGNSAPDKSGLPSDRFSAERTGGSVSTLTIQRTQQEDSAVYLCASSLGQGWRGYIFGSGTRLTVV.

V usage is TRBV3-1 and J usage is TRBJ1-2; 8 bases match TRBD1. CDR1 LGHDT and CDR2 YNNKEL come from the germline V gene (reference sequence). The CDR3 contains 17 residues. The V gene end was trimmed by 2 bases and the J gene end by 2 bases; junction bases not matched to a gene: 10. CDR3 coding DNA: TGTGCCAGCAGCCAACCCAGGGGGCGGGCTAGGAACTATGGCTACACCTTC. Its protein product is CASSQPRGRARNYGYTF.

The J gene is TRBJ2-4, the V gene TRBV6-2 or TRBV6-3, with D perhaps TRBD1 or TRBD2 (5 bases each). CDR3 length: 15 residues. The ends were cut back, 4 bases at V and 1 base at J, with 11 bases in the middle. CDR1 MNHEY and CDR2 SVGEGT come from the germline V gene. CDR3 DNA sequence: TGTGCCAGCAGTTCCATCAGGGAGGCCAAAAACATTCAGTACTTC. Translation gives CASSSIREAKNIQYF.